What follows are 18 T cell receptor beta chains derived from one specimen sequenced in a study of blood T cell repertoires in COVID-19. Profiling relied on immunoSEQ multiplex PCR, and the TCRdb table lists in-frame clones only, not all of them. The table has 150,000 to 200,000 clones, around 84% seen once. The specimen was peripheral blood. Receptors originate from a woman aged 65 to 85 with COVID-19, enrolled during active disease.

This chain joins TRBV7-3 and TRBJ2-1; D uncertain. The V end was cut by 4 bases, the J end by 7 bases, with 5 bases between. The CDR3 loop spans 11 amino acids. Per germline, CDR1 SGHTA and CDR2 FQGTGA. CDR3 nucleotide sequence: TGTGCCAGCAGCTCAGGTAATGAGCAGTTCTTC. Translating gives CASSSGNEQFF.

The genes are TRBV5-1 and TRBJ1-1; D is possibly TRBD1 (5 bases). Trimming pared 2 bases from V and 0 bases from J, leaving 8 bases between. CDR1 and CDR2 from the germline V gene are SGHRS and YFSETQ. This CDR3 has 14 residues. The CDR3 bases are TGCGCCAGCAGCTTTGACAGAATGAACACTGAAGCTTTCTTT. Its translation is CASSFDRMNTEAFF.

The genes are TRBV10-3 and TRBJ1-6; 9 bases map to TRBD1. The CDR3 runs to 16 residues. V was pared by 3 bases and J by 7 bases, with 7 bases of the junction left unmatched. CDR1 is ENHRY and CDR2 is SYGVKD in the germline V gene. The CDR3 sequence: CAISDTPGQGNSPLHF. Written as DNA, the CDR3 is TGTGCCATCAGTGACACTCCGGGACAGGGAAATTCACCCCTCCACTTT.

The J gene is TRBJ1-4, the V gene TRBV18, with D possibly TRBD1 on 5 matching bases. Germline V gives CDR1 KGHSH, CDR2 LQKENI. The CDR3 consists of 13 residues. V lost 4 bases to trimming and J lost 7 bases, with 10 bases between them. The CDR3 DNA follows: TGTGCCAGCTCACGGGGTCAGGGTGAAAAACTGTTTTTT. Encoded protein: CASSRGQGEKLFF.

The chain carries TRBV24-1 and TRBJ2-3, with D possibly being TRBD2 (5 bases). The germline V gene encodes CDR1 KGHDR and CDR2 SFDVKD. V was clipped by 9 bases and J by 0 bases, with 9 bases between them. CDR3 length: 13 residues. For the CDR3, the DNA is TGTGCCACCGGAGCGGAGAGCACAGATACGCAGTATTTT. Its translation: CATGAESTDTQYF.

Concerning this clone: Compared with germline, one end of the junction differs, possibly owing to a read error. The chain links TRBV6-6 to TRBJ1-2, with TRBD1 matching over 7 bases. The CDR3 runs to 12 residues. CDR1 is MNHNY and CDR2 is SVGAGI in the germline V gene (reference sequence). In nucleotides, the CDR3 is TGTACCAGCAGGGGGGCAGGCGATGGCTACACCTTC. Encoded protein: CTSRGAGDGYTF.

The chain links TRBV25-1 to TRBJ2-2, with 8 bases lining up with TRBD2. V dropped 4 bases and J dropped 5; count of bases not matched to a gene: 3. The CDR3 is made up of 14 amino acids. The germline CDR1 and CDR2 sequences are MGHDK and SYGVNS. This CDR3 is CASSARGGTGELFF. Here the CDR3 DNA reads TGTGCCAGCAGTGCTCGGGGGGGGACCGGGGAGCTGTTTTTT.

The chain joins TRBV14 to TRBJ2-3; 7 positions agree with TRBD2. The germline gives CDR1 SGHDN, CDR2 FVKESK. V lost 3 bases, J lost 1 base, and 10 bases stayed unmatched. The CDR3 extends over 17 amino acids. CDR3 DNA: TGTGCCAGCAGCCAGGGATACAAGGGAGGGCGCACAGATACGCAGTATTTT. It specifies CASSQGYKGGRTDTQYF.

The J gene is TRBJ2-1, the V gene TRBV19, with D possibly matching TRBD1 (6 bases). Germline V gene data show CDR1 as LNHDA and CDR2 as SQIVND (reference sequence). This CDR3 is 16 amino acids long. The V end was cut by 6 bases, the J end by 5 bases, with 20 bases between. CDR3 sequence (DNA): TGTGCCAGTAGGGGAGTCCAAAGGACAGCAAACAATGAGCAGTTCTTC. This gives the protein CASRGVQRTANNEQFF.

The chain has TRBV7-3 and TRBJ2-7; D call uncertain. The CDR3 is 15 amino acids. Per the germline V gene, CDR1 is SGHTA and CDR2 is FQGTGA. Trimming took 2 bases from V and 2 from J, leaving 13 bases between them. The CDR3 DNA follows: TGTGCCAGCAGCTTAGGAACAGCAGAGACCTACGAGCAGTACGTC. Its translation: CASSLGTAETYEQYV.

The chain couples TRBV27 to TRBJ2-1, with 7 bases matching TRBD1. CDR1 MNHEY and CDR2 SMNVEV come from the germline V gene (reference sequence). The CDR3 contains 15 residues. V lost 6 bases to trimming and J lost 8 bases; unmatched junction nucleotides: 13. The CDR3 nucleotides read TGTGCCAGCAGCCGTATTATGAGGGGGCGAGATGAGCAGTTCTTC. Its protein product is CASSRIMRGRDEQFF.

The rearrangement links TRBV21-1 to TRBJ2-7; the table calls TRBD2, which could not be checked here. TRBV21-1 is noted as a pseudogene. There are 12 residues in the CDR3. The DNA for the CDR3 is TGTGCCAGCAGCCCTAGGTCGCACGAGCAGTACTTC. Amino acid sequence: CASSPRSHEQYF.

This clone was seen just once. Other DNA variants within this sample encode the same CDR3. The rearrangement joins TRBV9 to TRBJ1-1; D is perhaps TRBD1 (5 bases). The CDR3 length is 14 residues. Germline lookup yields CDR1 SGDLS and CDR2 YYNGEE. V gave up 0 bases and J gave up 0 bases, with 6 bases separating them. The CDR3 region is CASSVGQLNTEAFF. CDR3 bases: TGTGCCAGCAGCGTAGGACAGTTGAACACTGAAGCTTTCTTT.

This chain links TRBV5-6 with TRBJ1-2; TRBD1 might be the D (6 bases). The V end was cut by 3 bases, the J end by 7 bases, with 10 bases between. CDR3 size: 12 residues. Germline loops: CDR1 SGHDT, CDR2 YYEEEE. The CDR3 spells CASSSHRVGYTF. The CDR3 coding sequence is TGTGCCAGCAGCTCACACAGGGTTGGCTACACCTTC.

The gene calls are TRBV2 and TRBJ2-7; TRBD2 agrees at 10 bases. Germline CDR1 SNHLY, CDR2 FYNNEI. The CDR3 is made up of 14 amino acids. V lost 4 bases, J lost 4 bases, and 4 bases stayed unmatched. This chain's CDR3 is CASSVVLAGYEQYV. The CDR3 bases are TGTGCCAGCAGTGTTGTACTAGCGGGGTACGAGCAGTACGTC.

The gene calls are TRBV11-2 and TRBJ1-1; no definite D call. Germline loops: CDR1 SGHAT, CDR2 FQNNGV. The CDR3 has 13 residues. V was pared by 4 bases and J by 0 bases, with 6 bases between. For the CDR3, the DNA is TGTGCCAGCAGCTCCGCGGTGAACACTGAAGCTTTCTTT. This codes for CASSSAVNTEAFF. The full variable domain, its missing parts supplied by reference TRBV11-2 and TRBJ1-1, is EAGVAQSPRYKIIEKRQSVAFWCNPISGHATLYWYQQILGQGPKLLIQFQNNGVVDDSQLPKDRFSAERLKGVDSTLKIQPAKLEDSAVYLCASSSAVNTEAFFGQGTRLTVV.

The V and J genes are TRBV11-2 and TRBJ2-3, with 7 bases matching TRBD2. The CDR3 runs 18 residues. Germline V gene data show CDR1 as SGHAT and CDR2 as FQNNGV. J gave up 1 base and V 1 base, and 11 bases lay outside the gene matches. The CDR3 sequence: CASSLGASGRGGTDTQYF. The CDR3 nucleotides read TGTGCCAGCAGCTTAGGGGCTAGCGGAAGGGGCGGCACAGATACGCAGTATTTT.

The chain carries TRBV3-1 (or the pseudogene TRBV3-2) and TRBJ2-1; 14 bases fit TRBD2. From germline, CDR1 is LGHDT and CDR2 YNNKEL (reference sequence). This CDR3 comprises 17 residues. Trimming at V came to 2 bases and at J to 8 bases, leaving 8 bases not matched to a gene. The CDR3 DNA reads as TGTGCCAGCAGCCAACCGATGACTAGCGGGAGGGCGGATGAGCAGTTCTTC. This gives the protein CASSQPMTSGRADEQFF.